This TCR beta chain was captured in a study of tumor-infiltrating lymphocytes in primary liver carcinoma. The ends were cut back, 6 bases at V and 1 base at J, with 6 bases in the middle. The CDR3 consists of 13 residues. Looked up from germline, CDR1 is SGHAT and CDR2 is FQNNGV. Using a constant-region primer together with ProtoScript II reverse transcriptase, TCR beta cDNA was made from around 500 ng of total RNA. Three rounds of nested multiplex PCR with slightly modified ARM-PCR produced TCR beta libraries. Both of the initial two PCR rounds ran for around 9 cycles and employed TRBV1-TRBV30 forward primers alongside a C-beta reverse primer. TCRdb fed the multiplex PCR reads into MiXCR, producing one record per CDR3 protein. The data contain tens of thousands of distinct CDR3 sequences, around 64% of them singletons. Bulk tissue was left unsorted, and RNA and DNA were co-extracted from about 20-30 mg of it.

On this clonotype itself: Given a much more abundant clone one base away, this may be a read error.

The TCR originated in a man between 35 and 55 years old with primary liver carcinoma and hepatitis B virus infection. The chain is built from TRBV11-2 and TRBJ2-2, with D unresolved. Sequenced material: liver tumor tissue from sampling region 4. Subset here: tumor region T4, right-lateral pole. The CDR3 sequence is CASSYRNTGELFF. CDR3 bases: TGTGCCAGCAGTTATAGGAACACCGGGGAGCTGTTTTTT.